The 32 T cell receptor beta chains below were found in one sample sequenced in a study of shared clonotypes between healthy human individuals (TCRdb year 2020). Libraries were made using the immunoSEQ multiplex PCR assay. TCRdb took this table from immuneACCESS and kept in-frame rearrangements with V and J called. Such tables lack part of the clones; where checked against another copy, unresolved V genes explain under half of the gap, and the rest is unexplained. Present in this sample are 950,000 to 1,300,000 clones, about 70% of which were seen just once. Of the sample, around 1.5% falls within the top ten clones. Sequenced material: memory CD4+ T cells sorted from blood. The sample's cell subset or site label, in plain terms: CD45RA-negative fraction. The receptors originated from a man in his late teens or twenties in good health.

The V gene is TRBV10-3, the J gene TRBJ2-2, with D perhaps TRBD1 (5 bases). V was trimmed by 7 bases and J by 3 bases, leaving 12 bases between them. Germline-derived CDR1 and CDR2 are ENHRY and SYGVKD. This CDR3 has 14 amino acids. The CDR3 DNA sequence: TGTGCCATCAAAGGGGCGCAGGACACCGGGGAGCTGTTTTTT. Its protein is CAIKGAQDTGELFF.

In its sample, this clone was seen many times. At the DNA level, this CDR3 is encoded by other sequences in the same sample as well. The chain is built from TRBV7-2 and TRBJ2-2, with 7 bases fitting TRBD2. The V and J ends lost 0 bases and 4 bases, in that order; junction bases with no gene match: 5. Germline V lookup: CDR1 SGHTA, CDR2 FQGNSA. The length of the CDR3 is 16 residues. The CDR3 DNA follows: TGTGCCAGCAGCTTAGCGACCGGGGGGACCACCGGGGAGCTGTTTTTT. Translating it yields CASSLATGGTTGELFF. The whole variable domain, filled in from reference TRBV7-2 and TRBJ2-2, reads GAGVSQSPSNKVTEKGKDVELRCDPISGHTALYWYRQSLGQGLEFLIYFQGNSAPDKSGLPSDRFSAERTGGSVSTLTIQRTQQEDSAVYLCASSLATGGTTGELFFGEGSRLTVL.

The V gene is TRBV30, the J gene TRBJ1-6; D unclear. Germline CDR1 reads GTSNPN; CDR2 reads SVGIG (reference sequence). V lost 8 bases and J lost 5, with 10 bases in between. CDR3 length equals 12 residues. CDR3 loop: CARGRHNSPLHF. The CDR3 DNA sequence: TGTGCCCGAGGACGGCATAATTCACCCCTCCACTTT.

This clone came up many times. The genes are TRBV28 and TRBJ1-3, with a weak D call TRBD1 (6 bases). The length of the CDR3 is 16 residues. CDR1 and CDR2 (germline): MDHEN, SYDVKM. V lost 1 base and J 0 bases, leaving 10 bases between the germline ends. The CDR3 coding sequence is TGTGCCAGCAGTTTATTCGGGACATACTCTGGAAACACCATATATTTT. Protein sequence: CASSLFGTYSGNTIYF.

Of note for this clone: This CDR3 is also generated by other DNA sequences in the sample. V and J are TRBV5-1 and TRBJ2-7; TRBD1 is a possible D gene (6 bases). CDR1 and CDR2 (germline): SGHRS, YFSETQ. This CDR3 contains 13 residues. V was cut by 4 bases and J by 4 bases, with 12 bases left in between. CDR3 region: CASSLTGPYEQYF. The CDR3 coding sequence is TGCGCCAGCAGCCTGACAGGTCCGTACGAGCAGTACTTC.

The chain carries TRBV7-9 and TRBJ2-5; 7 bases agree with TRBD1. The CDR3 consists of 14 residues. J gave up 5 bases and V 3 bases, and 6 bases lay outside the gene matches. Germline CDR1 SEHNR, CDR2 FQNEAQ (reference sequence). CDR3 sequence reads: CASSLGKTGETQYF. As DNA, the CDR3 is TGTGCCAGCAGCTTGGGGAAGACAGGGGAGACCCAGTACTTC.

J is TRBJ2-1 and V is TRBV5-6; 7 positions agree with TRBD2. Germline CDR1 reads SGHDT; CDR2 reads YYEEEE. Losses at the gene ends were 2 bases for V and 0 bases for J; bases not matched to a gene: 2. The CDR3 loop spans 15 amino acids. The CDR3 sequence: CASSLPGGSYNEQFF. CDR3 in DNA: TGTGCCAGCAGCTTACCGGGGGGCTCCTACAATGAGCAGTTCTTC. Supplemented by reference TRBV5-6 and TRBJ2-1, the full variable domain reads DAGVTQSPTHLIKTRGQQVTLRCSPKSGHDTVSWYQQALGQGPQFIFQYYEEEERQRGNFPDRFSGHQFPNYSSELNVNALLLGDSALYLCASSLPGGSYNEQFFGPGTRLTVL.

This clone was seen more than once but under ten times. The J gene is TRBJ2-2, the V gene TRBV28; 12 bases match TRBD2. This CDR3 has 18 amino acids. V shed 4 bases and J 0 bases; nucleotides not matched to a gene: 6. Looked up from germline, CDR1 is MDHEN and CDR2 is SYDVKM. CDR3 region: CASSSGLAGRANTGELFF. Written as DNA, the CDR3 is TGTGCCAGCAGTTCGGGACTAGCGGGCCGCGCGAACACCGGGGAGCTGTTTTTT.

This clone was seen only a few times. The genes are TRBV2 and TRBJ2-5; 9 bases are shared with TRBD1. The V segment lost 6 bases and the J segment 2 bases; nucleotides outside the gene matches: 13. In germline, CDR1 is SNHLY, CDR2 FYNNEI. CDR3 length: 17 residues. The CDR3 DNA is TGTGCCAGCAGGGGTCCGACAGGGGGTGATCTACAAGAGACCCAGTACTTC. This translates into CASRGPTGGDLQETQYF.

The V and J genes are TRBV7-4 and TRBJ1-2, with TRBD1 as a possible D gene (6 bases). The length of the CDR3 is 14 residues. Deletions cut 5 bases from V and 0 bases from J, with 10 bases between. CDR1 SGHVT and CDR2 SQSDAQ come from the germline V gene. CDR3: CASSRGQSNYGYTF. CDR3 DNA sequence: TGTGCCAGCAGCCGGGGACAATCTAACTATGGCTACACCTTC.

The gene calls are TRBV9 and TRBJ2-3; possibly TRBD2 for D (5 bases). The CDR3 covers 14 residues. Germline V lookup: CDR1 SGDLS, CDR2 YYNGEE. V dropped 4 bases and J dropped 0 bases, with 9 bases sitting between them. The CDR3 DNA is TGTGCCAGCAGCTTTTCGGGGAGCACAGATACGCAGTATTTT. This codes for CASSFSGSTDTQYF.

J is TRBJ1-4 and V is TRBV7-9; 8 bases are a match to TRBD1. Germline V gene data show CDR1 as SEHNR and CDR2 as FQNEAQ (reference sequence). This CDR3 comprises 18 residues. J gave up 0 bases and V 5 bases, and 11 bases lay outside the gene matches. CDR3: CASSGRDRWSTTNEKLFF. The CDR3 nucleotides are TGTGCCAGCAGCGGGCGGGACAGGTGGAGTACAACTAATGAAAAACTGTTTTTT. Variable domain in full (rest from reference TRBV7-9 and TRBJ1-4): DTGVSQNPRHKITKRGQNVTFRCDPISEHNRLYWYRQTLGQGPEFLTYFQNEAQLEKSRLLSDRFSAERPKGSFSTLEIQRTEQGDSAMYLCASSGRDRWSTTNEKLFFGSGTQLSVL.

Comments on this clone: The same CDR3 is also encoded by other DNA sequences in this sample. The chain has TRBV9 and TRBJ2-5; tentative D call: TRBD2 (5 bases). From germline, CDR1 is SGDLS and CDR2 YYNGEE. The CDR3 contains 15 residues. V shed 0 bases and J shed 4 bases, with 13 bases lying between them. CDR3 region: CASSVGVGGGETQYF. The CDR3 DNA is TGTGCCAGCAGCGTAGGGGTAGGCGGAGGAGAGACCCAGTACTTC.

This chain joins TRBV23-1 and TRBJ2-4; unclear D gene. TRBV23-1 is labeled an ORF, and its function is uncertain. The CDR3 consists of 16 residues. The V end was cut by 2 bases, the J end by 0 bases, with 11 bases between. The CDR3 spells CASSQTEKLAKNIQYF. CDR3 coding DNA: TGCGCCAGCAGTCAAACAGAGAAGCTAGCCAAAAACATTCAGTACTTC.

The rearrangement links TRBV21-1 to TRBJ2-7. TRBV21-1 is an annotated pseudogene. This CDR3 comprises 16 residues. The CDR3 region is CASSKEGGDSSYEQYF. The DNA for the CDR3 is TGTGCCAGCAGCAAAGAGGGGGGGGACAGCTCCTACGAGCAGTACTTC.

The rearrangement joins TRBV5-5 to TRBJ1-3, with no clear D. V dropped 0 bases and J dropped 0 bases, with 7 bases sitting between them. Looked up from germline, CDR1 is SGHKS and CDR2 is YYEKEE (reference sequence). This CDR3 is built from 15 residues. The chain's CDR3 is CASSLEDYSGNTIYF. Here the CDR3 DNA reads TGTGCCAGCAGCTTGGAGGATTACTCTGGAAACACCATATATTTT.

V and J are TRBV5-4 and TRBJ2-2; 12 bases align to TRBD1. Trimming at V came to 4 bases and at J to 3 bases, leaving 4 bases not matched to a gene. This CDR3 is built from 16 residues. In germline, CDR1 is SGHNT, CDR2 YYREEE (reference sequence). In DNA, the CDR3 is TGTGCCAGCAGCCGGGGACAGGGGGCGGACACCGGGGAGCTGTTTTTT. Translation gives CASSRGQGADTGELFF.

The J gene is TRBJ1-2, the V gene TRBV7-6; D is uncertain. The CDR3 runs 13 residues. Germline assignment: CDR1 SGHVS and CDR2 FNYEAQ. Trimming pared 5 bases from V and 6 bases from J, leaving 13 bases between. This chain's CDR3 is CASSDIGGNGYTF. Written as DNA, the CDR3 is TGTGCCAGCAGCGATATAGGAGGGAATGGCTACACCTTC.

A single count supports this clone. The CDR3 DNA reads TGTGCCAGCAGCGAGGCCCAAAATTCACCCCTCCACTTT. Translated, it gives CASSEAQNSPLHF. This rearrangement joins TRBV9 to TRBJ1-6; D is unresolved. Per the germline V gene, CDR1 is SGDLS and CDR2 is YYNGEE. V was pared by 3 bases and J by 7 bases, with 8 bases between. The CDR3 extends over 13 amino acids.

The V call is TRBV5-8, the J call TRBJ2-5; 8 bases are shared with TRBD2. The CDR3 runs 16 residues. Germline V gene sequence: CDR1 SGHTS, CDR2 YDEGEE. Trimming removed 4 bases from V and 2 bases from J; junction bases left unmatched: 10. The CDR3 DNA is TGTGCCAGCAGCCTGCGGTCCACTAGCGGACAAGAGACCCAGTACTTC. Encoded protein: CASSLRSTSGQETQYF.

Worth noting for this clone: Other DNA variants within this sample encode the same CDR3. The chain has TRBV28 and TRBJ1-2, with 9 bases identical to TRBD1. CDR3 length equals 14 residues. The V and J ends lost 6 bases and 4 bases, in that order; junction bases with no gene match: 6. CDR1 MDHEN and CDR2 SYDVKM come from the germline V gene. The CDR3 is CASRPTGGSYGYTF. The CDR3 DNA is TGTGCCAGCAGGCCCACAGGGGGCAGCTATGGCTACACCTTC.

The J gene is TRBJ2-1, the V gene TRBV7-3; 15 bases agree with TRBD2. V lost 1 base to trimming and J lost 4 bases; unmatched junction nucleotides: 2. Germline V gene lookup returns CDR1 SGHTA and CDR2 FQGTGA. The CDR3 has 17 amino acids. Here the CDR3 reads CASSLKGTSGGYNEQFF. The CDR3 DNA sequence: TGTGCCAGCAGCTTAAAAGGGACTAGCGGGGGGTACAATGAGCAGTTCTTC. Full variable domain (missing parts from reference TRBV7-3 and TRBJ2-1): GAGVSQTPSNKVTEKGKYVELRCDPISGHTALYWYRQSLGQGPEFLIYFQGTGAADDSGLPNDRFFAVRPEGSVSTLKIQRTERGDSAVYLCASSLKGTSGGYNEQFFGPGTRLTVL.

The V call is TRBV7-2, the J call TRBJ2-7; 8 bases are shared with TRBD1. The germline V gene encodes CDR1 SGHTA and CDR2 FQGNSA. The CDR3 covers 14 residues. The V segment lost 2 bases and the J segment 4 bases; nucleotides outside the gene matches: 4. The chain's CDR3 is CASSLTGGVYEQYF. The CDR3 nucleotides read TGTGCCAGCAGCTTAACAGGGGGAGTATACGAGCAGTACTTC.

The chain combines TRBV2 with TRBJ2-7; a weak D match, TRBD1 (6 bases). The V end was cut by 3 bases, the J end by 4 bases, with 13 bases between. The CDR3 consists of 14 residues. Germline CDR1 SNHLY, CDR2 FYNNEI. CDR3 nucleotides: TGTGCCAGCAGTGATCGCAGGGGTGGTTACGAGCAGTACTTC. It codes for CASSDRRGGYEQYF.

CDR3 region: CARSLDPQPQHF. CDR3 DNA sequence: TGTGCCAGAAGCTTAGATCCCCAGCCCCAGCATTTT. The chain carries TRBV5-3 and TRBJ1-5, with D uncertain. TRBV5-3 is given ORF status, its function remaining uncertain. This CDR3 is built from 12 residues. V gave up 2 bases and J gave up 7 bases, with 7 bases separating them.

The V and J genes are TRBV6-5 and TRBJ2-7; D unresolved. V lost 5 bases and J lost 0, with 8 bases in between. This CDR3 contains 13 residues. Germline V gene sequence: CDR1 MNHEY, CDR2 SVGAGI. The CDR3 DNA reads TGTGCCAGCAGTATCGATAGCTCCTACGAGCAGTACTTC. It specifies CASSIDSSYEQYF.

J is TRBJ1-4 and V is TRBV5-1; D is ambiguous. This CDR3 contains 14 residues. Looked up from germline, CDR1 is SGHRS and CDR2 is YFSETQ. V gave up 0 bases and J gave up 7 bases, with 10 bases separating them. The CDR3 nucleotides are TGCGCCAGCAGCTTGGAAGAGGGTGGTGAAAAACTGTTTTTT. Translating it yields CASSLEEGGEKLFF.

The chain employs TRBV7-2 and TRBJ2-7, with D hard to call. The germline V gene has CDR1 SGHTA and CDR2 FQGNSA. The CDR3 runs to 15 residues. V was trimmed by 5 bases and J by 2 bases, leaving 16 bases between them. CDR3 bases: TGTGCCAGCAGCCCCTCAAGACTCCGAACCTACGAGCAGTACTTC. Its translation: CASSPSRLRTYEQYF.

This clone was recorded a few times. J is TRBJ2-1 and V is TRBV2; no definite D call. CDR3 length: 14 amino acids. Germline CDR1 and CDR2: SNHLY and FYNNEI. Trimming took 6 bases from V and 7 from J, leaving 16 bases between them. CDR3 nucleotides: TGTGCCAGCAGAGCGAGCGTCTTGGGTAATGAGCAGTTCTTC. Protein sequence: CASRASVLGNEQFF.

The CDR3 loop is CASSLYRGRGAVYGYTF. CDR3 sequence (DNA): TGTGCCAGCAGCTTGTACCGGGGGAGGGGAGCGGTTTATGGCTACACCTTC. The chain recombines TRBV5-6 with TRBJ1-2; D possibly corresponds to TRBD1 (5 bases). With 1 base removed from V and 5 bases from J, the gap between germline ends came to 21 bases. This CDR3 has 17 amino acids. CDR1 is SGHDT, CDR2 YYEEEE, per germline. The complete variable domain, with remaining parts taken from reference TRBV5-6 and TRBJ1-2, reads DAGVTQSPTHLIKTRGQQVTLRCSPKSGHDTVSWYQQALGQGPQFIFQYYEEEERQRGNFPDRFSGHQFPNYSSELNVNALLLGDSALYLCASSLYRGRGAVYGYTFGSGTRLTVV.

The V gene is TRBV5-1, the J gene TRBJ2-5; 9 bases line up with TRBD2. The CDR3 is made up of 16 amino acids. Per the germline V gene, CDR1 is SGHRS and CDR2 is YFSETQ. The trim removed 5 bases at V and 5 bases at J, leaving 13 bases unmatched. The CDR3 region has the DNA TGCGCCAGCAGACTTATAGCGGGGGCTGGGGCGGAGACCCAGTACTTC. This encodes CASRLIAGAGAETQYF.

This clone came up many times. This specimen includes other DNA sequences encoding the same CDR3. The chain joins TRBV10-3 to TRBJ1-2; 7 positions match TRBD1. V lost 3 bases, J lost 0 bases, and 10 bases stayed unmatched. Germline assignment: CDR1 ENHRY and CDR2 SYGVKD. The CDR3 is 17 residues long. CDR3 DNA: TGTGCCATCAGTGACAGCTTTACGGGACAGACTAACTATGGCTACACCTTC. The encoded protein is CAISDSFTGQTNYGYTF.